The rows below give T cell receptor beta chains drawn from one sample of a study of T cell repertoires in cytomegalovirus infection. MiXCR, applied by TCRdb to the reads, yields one record per CDR3 protein. The repertoire has fewer than 550,000 distinct CDR3 sequences, under 40% of them found once; the top ten carry approximately 15%. Sequencing input: PBMCs. These receptors were taken from a human donor in good health (CMV status not recorded). Some clones in this sample may be carry-over from other donors' samples. The CDR3 runs from the conserved cysteine through the conserved F or W. The order of the fields is V gene, clone size, D gene, J gene, CDR3 protein, CDR3 DNA. The D gene is left open where the match is weak. For some rows the clone size is stated as once, few or many, or as a class when expanded; others skip it.

TRBV20-1	many	TRBD1	TRBJ2-7	CSARAGETGSYEQYF	TGCAGTGCTAGAGCTGGGGAGACAGGGTCCTACGAGCAGTACTTC
TRBV20-1	-	TRBD1	TRBJ1-1	CSARDGTGGSKAFF	TGCAGTGCTAGAGATGGGACAGGGGGCTCCAAAGCTTTCTTT
TRBV7-2	many	-	TRBJ1-2	CASSLFYGYGYTF	TGTGCCAGCAGCTTATTCTACGGGTATGGCTACACCTTC
TRBV7-9	-	-	TRBJ1-4	CASSLVGSGNEKLFF	TGTGCCAGCAGCTTAGTAGGATCGGGTAATGAAAAACTGTTTTTT
TRBV20-1	few	-	TRBJ2-1	CSARGREWQQFF	TGCAGTGCTAGAGGTAGAGAGTGGCAACAGTTCTTC
TRBV4-1	-	TRBD1	TRBJ1-5	CASSQDQGASNQPQHF	TGCGCCAGCAGCCAAGACCAGGGGGCTAGCAATCAGCCCCAGCATTTT
TRBV20-1	once	-	TRBJ2-7	CSARDRDGGPGYEQYF	TGCAGTGCTAGAGATCGGGACGGGGGGCCGGGATACGAGCAGTACTTC
TRBV23-1	-	TRBD2	TRBJ2-5	CASSQWSSGGSGETQYF	TGCGCCAGCAGTCAATGGTCTAGCGGGGGATCGGGAGAGACCCAGTACTTC
TRBV2	-	TRBD1	TRBJ1-1	CASSEEGTDKAEAFF	TGTGCCAGCAGTGAAGAAGGGACAGATAAGGCTGAAGCTTTCTTT
TRBV7-2	few	TRBD1	TRBJ2-2	CASSLVRGQFTGELFF	TGTGCCAGCAGCTTAGTCAGGGGGCAGTTCACCGGGGAGCTGTTTTTT
TRBV7-2	-	-	TRBJ2-5	CASSFIRAVLETQYF	TGTGCCAGCAGCTTTATTAGGGCAGTGTTGGAGACCCAGTACTTC
TRBV19	-	TRBD1	TRBJ2-1	CASRRQGNDEQFF	TGTGCCAGTAGGCGACAGGGCAACGATGAGCAGTTCTTC
TRBV6-5	-	-	TRBJ2-1	CASSYSRANEQFF	TGTGCCAGCAGTTACTCGAGAGCCAATGAGCAGTTCTTC
TRBV7-2	few	-	TRBJ2-5	CASSSGWGGTQYF	TGTGCCAGCAGCTCCGGGTGGGGCGGGACCCAGTACTTC
TRBV6-1	-	TRBD2	TRBJ2-2	CASRESGGNPPSGELFF	TGTGCCAGCAGGGAGAGCGGGGGGAACCCTCCCAGCGGGGAGCTGTTTTTT
TRBV5-1	-	-	TRBJ2-3	CASSLWGRGPDTQYF	TGCGCCAGCAGCTTGTGGGGCAGGGGCCCAGATACGCAGTATTTT
TRBV19	-	TRBD2	TRBJ2-1	CASSIGGGGVNEQFF	TGTGCCAGTAGTATTGGCGGGGGGGGAGTGAATGAGCAGTTCTTC
TRBV7-9	-	-	TRBJ1-2	CASSLELGQDNYGYTF	TGTGCCAGCAGCTTAGAGTTGGGGCAGGACAACTATGGCTACACCTTC
TRBV5-1	-	TRBD1	TRBJ2-7	CASSPGDRPYEQYF	TGCGCCAGCAGCCCCGGGGACAGACCCTACGAGCAGTACTTC
TRBV4-2	-	-	TRBJ2-6	CASSQDLGGTGANVLTF	TGTGCCAGCAGCCAAGACTTAGGAGGGACCGGGGCCAACGTCCTGACTTTC
TRBV6-2/TRBV6-3	-	-	TRBJ1-1	CASSYLITTEAFF	TGTGCCAGCAGTTACTTAATAACGACTGAAGCTTTCTTT
TRBV5-1	-	-	TRBJ2-7	CASSPSPGVSSSYEQYF	TGCGCCAGCAGCCCGTCCCCGGGGGTATCTAGCTCCTACGAGCAGTACTTC
TRBV29-1	few	-	TRBJ1-1	CSVAGRMNTEAFF	TGCAGCGTGGCCGGACGCATGAACACTGAAGCTTTCTTT
TRBV19	-	-	TRBJ1-1	CASSIDGQSNTEAFF	TGTGCCAGTAGTATAGACGGACAATCGAACACTGAAGCTTTCTTT
TRBV20-1	-	-	TRBJ2-3	CSASFLGVGDTQYF	TGCAGTGCTAGTTTCCTAGGGGTCGGGGATACGCAGTATTTT
TRBV12-3/TRBV12-4	-	-	TRBJ1-5	CASSLSRSTHQPQHF	TGTGCCAGCAGTTTAAGCAGGAGTACACATCAGCCCCAGCATTTT
TRBV7-2	-	-	TRBJ2-7	CASSPRDEGTWRVHEQCF	TGTGCCAGCAGCCCCCGGGACGAGGGGACTTGGAGAGTCCACGAGCAGTGCTTC
TRBV19	-	-	TRBJ1-1	CASSMAARNTEAFF	TGTGCCAGTAGTATGGCCGCGAGGAACACTGAAGCTTTCTTT
TRBV20-1	-	-	TRBJ1-3	CSANRPPGNTIYF	TGCAGTGCAAACAGGCCTCCTGGAAACACCATATATTTT
TRBV7-2	many	TRBD2	TRBJ2-3	CASSPRLAGGDTQYF	TGTGCCAGCAGCCCGCGACTAGCGGGGGGGGATACGCAGTATTTT
TRBV19	few	-	TRBJ2-1	CASSIDVWAEQFF	TGTGCCAGTAGTATAGATGTTTGGGCAGAGCAGTTCTTC
TRBV6-6	-	TRBD1	TRBJ1-1	CASRDSGTVNTEAFF	TGTGCCAGCAGAGACTCCGGGACAGTGAACACTGAAGCTTTCTTT
TRBV4-1	once	-	TRBJ2-4	CASSPDQNIQYF	TGCGCCAGCAGCCCGGACCAAAACATTCAGTACTTC
TRBV20-1	few	-	TRBJ2-7	CSAKGLGEQYF	TGCAGTGCTAAGGGGCTTGGGGAGCAGTACTTC
TRBV7-9	-	-	TRBJ2-1	CASSLGGAGKDNEQFF	TGTGCCAGCAGCTTAGGGGGGGCAGGGAAAGACAATGAGCAGTTCTTC
TRBV4-1	once	-	TRBJ1-5	CASSHEGVKPQHF	TGCGCCAGCAGCCACGAAGGGGTTAAGCCCCAGCATTTT
TRBV4-2	few	TRBD2	TRBJ2-3	CASSQETSAGSTDTQYF	TGTGCCAGCAGCCAAGAAACCTCAGCGGGGAGCACAGATACGCAGTATTTT
TRBV6-1	-	-	TRBJ1-2	CASSEGFADSYGYTF	TGTGCCAGCAGTGAAGGGTTTGCGGATTCATATGGCTACACCTTC
TRBV6-6	once	TRBD1	TRBJ2-5	CASSKGQLQETQYF	TGTGCCAGCAGTAAGGGACAGCTCCAAGAGACCCAGTACTTC
TRBV2	-	TRBD2	TRBJ2-4	CASNPREGLAGPRRYF	TGTGCCAGCAACCCCCGAGAGGGACTAGCGGGGCCGCGGCGGTACTTC
TRBV9	few	-	TRBJ2-7	CASSGSESWDEQYF	TGTGCCAGCAGCGGTAGTGAGTCTTGGGACGAGCAGTACTTC
TRBV24-1	-	-	TRBJ2-5	CATSDSYADPPQYF	TGTGCCACCAGTGACTCATACGCGGACCCACCCCAGTACTTC
TRBV2	few	TRBD2	TRBJ2-3	CASKGGFGLAGEGTDTQYF	TGTGCCAGCAAGGGAGGCTTCGGACTAGCGGGTGAGGGAACAGATACGCAGTATTTT